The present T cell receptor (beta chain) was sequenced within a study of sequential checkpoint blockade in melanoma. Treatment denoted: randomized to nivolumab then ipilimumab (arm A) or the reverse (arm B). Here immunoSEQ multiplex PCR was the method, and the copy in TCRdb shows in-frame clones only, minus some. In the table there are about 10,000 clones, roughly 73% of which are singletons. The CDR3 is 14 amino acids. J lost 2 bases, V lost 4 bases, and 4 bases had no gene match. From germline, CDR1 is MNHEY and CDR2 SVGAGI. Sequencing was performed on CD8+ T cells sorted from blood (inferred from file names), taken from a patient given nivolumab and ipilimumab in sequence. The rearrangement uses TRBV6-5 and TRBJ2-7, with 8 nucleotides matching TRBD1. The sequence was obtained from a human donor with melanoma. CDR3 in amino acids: CASSSMTGAYEQYF. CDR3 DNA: TGTGCCAGCAGTTCTATGACAGGGGCCTACGAGCAGTACTTC.